The T cell receptor (beta chain) under discussion was sequenced for a study of chemoradiotherapy in HPV16-positive cancers. The CDR3 extends over 14 amino acids. CDR1 SQVTM and CDR2 ANQGSEA come from the germline V gene. Trimming pared 4 bases from V and 0 bases from J, leaving 10 bases between. Libraries were prepared by immunoSEQ multiplex PCR; TCRdb keeps only in-frame clonotypes and omits some of them. The sample lists roughly 21,000 clones, approximately 86% occurring once. The chain couples TRBV29-1 to TRBJ1-3, with D maybe TRBD1 (5 bases). The sequencing used blood, collected from a patient who underwent chemoradiotherapy. The clonotype comes from a human donor with HPV-associated anogenital cancer. CDR3 sequence (DNA): TGCAGCGTTGGGGCAGGGACCTCTGGAAACACCATATATTTT. Its protein product is CSVGAGTSGNTIYF.